These 30 T cell receptor beta chains were sequenced from one sample in a study of blood T cell repertoires in COVID-19. Assay used: immunoSEQ multiplex PCR; TCRdb lists only in-frame clones, some missing. The data contain 87,000 or so clones, over 80% of them singletons. Sequencing input: peripheral blood. Every receptor here comes from a man older than 75 with acute or convalescent COVID-19.

This clone was picked up one time. V is TRBV4-3 and J is TRBJ2-3; TRBD1 might be the D (6 bases). Germline loops: CDR1 LGHNA, CDR2 YSLEER. V lost 0 bases and J 4 bases, leaving 11 bases between the germline ends. This CDR3 spans 15 amino acids. The CDR3: CASSQDRGSPDTQYF. CDR3 bases: TGCGCCAGCAGCCAAGATAGGGGGAGCCCAGATACGCAGTATTTT.

The rearrangement joins TRBV24-1 to TRBJ1-2, with 10 bases aligning to TRBD1. The germline V gene has CDR1 KGHDR and CDR2 SFDVKD. Trimming cost V 12 bases and J 7 bases; bases outside gene matches: 22. The CDR3 extends over 17 amino acids. CDR3 protein: CAVENRDRGLPGGGYTF. CDR3 DNA sequence: TGTGCCGTGGAGAACCGGGACAGGGGACTCCCAGGAGGTGGCTACACCTTC.

The chain recombines TRBV7-2 with TRBJ1-4, with D perhaps matching TRBD1 (5 bases). Germline-derived CDR1 and CDR2 are SGHTA and FQGNSA. V dropped 5 bases and J dropped 8 bases, with 18 bases sitting between them. The CDR3 is made up of 15 amino acids. DNA of the CDR3: TGTGCCAGCAGCGCGGGGTTAGGGAGGGGCGAAAAACTGTTTTTT. The encoded protein is CASSAGLGRGEKLFF.

This chain connects TRBV2 to TRBJ2-3; 10 positions match TRBD2. Germline V gene data show CDR1 as SNHLY and CDR2 as FYNNEI. V shed 9 bases and J 3 bases; nucleotides not matched to a gene: 6. This CDR3 spans 14 amino acids. The CDR3 protein is CAREGAGGTDTQYF. The DNA of the CDR3 is TGTGCCAGAGAGGGAGCGGGAGGGACAGATACGCAGTATTTT.

The chain links TRBV12-3 or TRBV12-4 to TRBJ2-5; D ambiguous. V lost 3 bases to trimming and J lost 4 bases, with 6 bases between them. This CDR3 is 12 amino acids long. The CDR3 DNA reads as TGTGCCAGCAGTTTTTTCGGAGAGACCCAGTACTTC. Protein sequence: CASSFFGETQYF.

The rearrangement joins TRBV5-1 to TRBJ2-1; no reliable D call. The V gene's germline CDR1 is SGHRS and CDR2 YFSETQ. The CDR3 consists of 15 residues. Trimming cost V 0 bases and J 5 bases, with 12 bases left between them. CDR3 residues: CASSLDTRRDNEQFF. The CDR3 DNA sequence: TGCGCCAGCAGCTTGGACACCCGTCGGGACAATGAGCAGTTCTTC.

The genes are TRBV5-4 and TRBJ1-2; perhaps TRBD1 as D (5 bases). The CDR3 runs 14 residues. Between the trimmed V and J ends, which lost 0 bases and 1 base, there was a span of 7 bases. Germline values: CDR1 SGHNT, CDR2 YYREEE (reference sequence). In DNA, the CDR3 is TGTGCCAGCAGCTTGGGACAGAATAACTATGGCTACACCTTC. Encoded protein: CASSLGQNNYGYTF.

This sequence joins TRBV5-6 and TRBJ1-6; a possible D gene is TRBD1 (5 bases). V lost 3 bases and J lost 8, with 9 bases in between. Germline V gene data show CDR1 as SGHDT and CDR2 as YYEEEE. The CDR3 is 13 amino acids. The CDR3 loop is CASSSTGDSPLHF. CDR3 in DNA: TGTGCCAGCAGCTCTACAGGTGATTCACCCCTCCACTTT.

The chain combines TRBV19 with TRBJ1-2; D ambiguous. V dropped 7 bases and J dropped 4 bases, with 19 bases sitting between them. The CDR3 extends over 15 amino acids. Germline CDR1 is LNHDA and CDR2 is SQIVND (reference sequence). The CDR3 loop is CASMNSAARSYGYTF. CDR3 nucleotides: TGTGCCAGTATGAATTCCGCCGCCAGAAGCTATGGCTACACCTTC.

CDR3 coding DNA: TGTGCCAGCAGCCCGGGGACAGGGCTATCTGAAGCTTTCTTT. Amino acid sequence: CASSPGTGLSEAFF. The chain recombines TRBV3-1 (or the pseudogene TRBV3-2) with TRBJ1-1; 9 positions agree with TRBD1. V gave up 4 bases and J gave up 6 bases; unmatched junction bases: 6. The CDR3 is 14 residues long. CDR1 is LGHDT, CDR2 YNNKEL, per germline (reference sequence).

This chain uses TRBV13 with TRBJ1-5; the D gene is possibly TRBD1 (6 bases). The CDR3 is 16 residues long. V shed 2 bases and J shed 0 bases, with 11 bases lying between them. CDR1 is PRHDT, CDR2 FYEKMQ, per germline (reference sequence). CDR3 sequence: CASSLRGGNSNQPQHF. In DNA, the CDR3 is TGTGCCAGCAGCTTAAGGGGGGGAAATAGCAATCAGCCCCAGCATTTT.

The chain uses TRBV6-5 and TRBJ1-5; D is ambiguous. Trimming took off 7 bases at V and 3 bases at J, with 7 bases between the two ends. The CDR3 runs to 12 residues. The germline V gene encodes CDR1 MNHEY and CDR2 SVGAGI. CDR3 DNA sequence: TGTGCCAGCAACGAGCTCAATCAGCCCCAGCATTTT. Translation: CASNELNQPQHF.

J is TRBJ2-3 and V is TRBV24-1; D might be TRBD1 (6 bases). Germline V gene lookup returns CDR1 KGHDR and CDR2 SFDVKD. Trimming took 7 bases from V and 2 from J, leaving 15 bases between them. The CDR3 sequence is 15 residues long. For the CDR3, the DNA is TGTGCCACCAGCCAAGTCAGGGGCGACACAGATACGCAGTATTTT. This encodes CATSQVRGDTDTQYF.

The chain couples TRBV12-3 or TRBV12-4 to TRBJ1-1; tentative D call: TRBD1 (5 bases). This CDR3 contains 13 residues. V was shortened by 3 bases and J by 6 bases, with 11 bases between the two germline ends. CDR3 region: CASSFDSGAEAFF. The CDR3 DNA follows: TGTGCCAGCAGTTTTGACAGTGGCGCTGAAGCTTTCTTT.

CDR3 in DNA: TGTGCCAGCAGTTACGCCGGGACAGGCCTCACAGATACGCAGTATTTT. Amino acids: CASSYAGTGLTDTQYF. The chain carries TRBV6-2 or TRBV6-3 and TRBJ2-3; 8 bases are a match to TRBD1. CDR1 MNHEY and CDR2 SVGEGT come from the germline V gene. Trimming removed 2 bases from V and 2 bases from J; junction bases left unmatched: 6. This CDR3 comprises 16 residues.

Note on this clone: The same CDR3 can be traced to other DNA sequences in this sample. The chain is built from TRBV7-9 and TRBJ2-7, with TRBD1 matching 11 bases. Looked up from germline, CDR1 is SEHNR and CDR2 is FQNEAQ (reference sequence). V dropped 1 base and J dropped 0; count of bases not matched to a gene: 5. The CDR3 runs 17 residues. DNA for the CDR3: TGTGCCAGCAGCTTAGGAACCGGGACAGGGGGCTCCTACGAGCAGTACTTC. Amino acid sequence: CASSLGTGTGGSYEQYF.

This chain connects TRBV18 to TRBJ1-2, with 9 positions matching TRBD1. Germline trimming cut 3 bases from V and 5 bases from J; bases unmatched to any gene: 7. Germline-derived CDR1 and CDR2 are KGHSH and LQKENI. The CDR3 loop spans 15 amino acids. The CDR3 DNA sequence: TGTGCCAGCTCACCGGGCCGGACAGGGGAATATGGCTACACCTTC. It encodes CASSPGRTGEYGYTF. Variable domain in full (rest from reference TRBV18 and TRBJ1-2): NAGVMQNPRHLVRRRGQEARLRCSPMKGHSHVYWYRQLPEEGLKFMVYLQKENIIDESGMPKERFSAEFPKEGPSILRIQQVVRGDSAAYFCASSPGRTGEYGYTFGSGTRLTVV.

This clone is medium-sized. V and J are TRBV6-2 or TRBV6-3 and TRBJ1-2; D gene uncertain. Trimming pared 4 bases from V and 8 bases from J, leaving 17 bases between. There are 14 residues in the CDR3. The germline gives CDR1 MNHEY, CDR2 SVGEGT. CDR3 residues: CASSSIPRESGYTF. As DNA, the CDR3 is TGTGCCAGCAGTTCCATACCCCGGGAAAGCGGCTACACCTTC.

The CDR3 DNA is TGTGCCTGGAGCGGGAGCGGGGGCGGTGAGCAGTTCTTC. Its protein product is CAWSGSGGGEQFF. V and J are TRBV30 and TRBJ2-1, with TRBD2 identical over 8 bases. The V segment lost 3 bases and the J segment 9 bases; nucleotides outside the gene matches: 7. The V gene's germline CDR1 is GTSNPN and CDR2 SVGIG (reference sequence). The CDR3 has 13 residues.

This sequence joins TRBV4-1 and TRBJ2-1; D might be TRBD2 (5 bases). The CDR3 consists of 15 residues. Trimming stripped 0 bases from V and 10 bases from J, with 16 bases between. The germline gives CDR1 MGHRA, CDR2 YSYEKL. Written as DNA, the CDR3 is TGCGCCAGCAGCCAAGATTGGTTACTAGACGGGGAGCAGTTCTTC. It translates to CASSQDWLLDGEQFF.

This chain joins TRBV6-1 and TRBJ1-3; D possibly corresponds to TRBD1 (5 bases). The CDR3 sequence is 16 residues long. V lost 3 bases to trimming and J lost 3 bases, with 15 bases between them. Germline loops: CDR1 MNHNS, CDR2 SASEGT. CDR3 protein: CASSDSSPGFGNTIYF. CDR3 nucleotides: TGTGCCAGCAGTGATAGTTCTCCAGGGTTTGGAAACACCATATATTTT.

V usage is TRBV3-1 (or the pseudogene TRBV3-2) and J usage is TRBJ2-3; no firm D call. The CDR3 is 16 amino acids. The germline V gene has CDR1 LGHDT and CDR2 YNNKEL (reference sequence). V lost 1 base and J 0 bases, leaving 11 bases between the germline ends. The CDR3 here is CASSQGLGVSTDTQYF. DNA for the CDR3: TGTGCCAGCAGCCAAGGCCTGGGCGTCAGCACAGATACGCAGTATTTT.

This clone came up a few times. Here the CDR3 DNA reads TGCGCCAGCAGCTTGGAGGGGCCAGGGTCCAAGGCTTTCTTT. It translates to CASSLEGPGSKAFF. The gene calls are TRBV5-1 and TRBJ1-1; D perhaps matches TRBD1 (5 bases). V lost 0 bases and J 11 bases, leaving 17 bases between the germline ends. Germline CDR1 reads SGHRS; CDR2 reads YFSETQ. The CDR3 covers 14 residues.

The chain links TRBV5-1 to TRBJ2-1; 13 bases agree with TRBD2. The trim removed 4 bases at V and 3 bases at J, leaving 4 bases unmatched. Per the germline V gene, CDR1 is SGHRS and CDR2 is YFSETQ. The CDR3 loop spans 16 amino acids. The DNA for the CDR3 is TGCGCCAGCAGCCCGGGACTAGCGGGACTCTACAATGAGCAGTTCTTC. The encoded protein is CASSPGLAGLYNEQFF.

CDR3 region: CASFTETSSGNTIYF. DNA for the CDR3: TGTGCCAGCTTTACAGAGACGTCCTCTGGAAACACCATATATTTT. This rearrangement joins TRBV6-4 to TRBJ1-3; unclear D gene. Trimming cost V 8 bases and J 0 bases, with 14 bases left between them. The CDR3 is 15 amino acids. Germline V gives CDR1 MRHNA, CDR2 SNTAGT.

The chain joins TRBV12-3 or TRBV12-4 to TRBJ1-1, with TRBD1 identical over 9 bases. The CDR3 length is 13 residues. Germline trimming cut 6 bases from V and 5 bases from J; bases unmatched to any gene: 4. This chain's CDR3 is CASRSGQGTEAFF. In DNA form, the CDR3 reads TGTGCCAGCAGGTCGGGACAGGGAACTGAAGCTTTCTTT.

The chain uses TRBV5-1 and TRBJ1-1, with a possible D match to TRBD1 (6 bases). The CDR3 has 15 amino acids. The ends were cut back, 4 bases at V and 1 base at J, with 14 bases in the middle. Germline loops: CDR1 SGHRS, CDR2 YFSETQ. In DNA form, the CDR3 reads TGCGCCAGCAGCCCGACACAGGGATGGAACACTGAAGCTTTCTTT. This sequence encodes CASSPTQGWNTEAFF. The variable domain in full, completed from reference TRBV5-1 and TRBJ1-1, reads KAGVTQTPRYLIKTRGQQVTLSCSPISGHRSVSWYQQTPGQGLQFLFEYFSETQRNKGNFPGRFSGRQFSNSRSEMNVSTLELGDSALYLCASSPTQGWNTEAFFGQGTRLTVV.

This chain joins TRBV5-6 and TRBJ2-7; 12 nucleotides align to TRBD1. The CDR3 covers 15 residues. Germline CDR1 SGHDT, CDR2 YYEEEE. Germline trimming cut 4 bases from V and 7 bases from J; bases unmatched to any gene: 9. The CDR3 DNA reads TGTGCCAGCAGCCCCAGGGGACAGGGGGCTGGGGAGCAGTACTTC. Translation gives CASSPRGQGAGEQYF.

The chain couples TRBV4-1 to TRBJ2-7, with 8 nucleotides matching TRBD2. The CDR3 consists of 17 residues. Losses at the gene ends were 0 bases for V and 6 bases for J; bases not matched to a gene: 13. The germline V gene has CDR1 MGHRA and CDR2 YSYEKL. The CDR3: CASSQDGSQGGRSEQYF. CDR3 DNA: TGCGCCAGCAGCCAAGATGGTAGTCAAGGCGGGAGGAGCGAGCAGTACTTC.

The chain couples TRBV10-3 to TRBJ1-1, with D tentatively TRBD1 (5 bases). V lost 3 bases and J lost 2, with 10 bases in between. The CDR3 spans 14 residues. From germline, CDR1 is ENHRY and CDR2 SYGVKD. The DNA of the CDR3 is TGTGCCATCAGTGACCCAGGACAAAACACTGAAGCTTTCTTT. Translating gives CAISDPGQNTEAFF.